The clone carrying this T cell receptor (beta chain) has only a few counts. The antigen remains undetermined. The CDR3 has 15 residues. CDR1 and CDR2 (germline): LNHDA, SQIVND (reference sequence). V gave up 5 bases and J gave up 7 bases; unmatched junction bases: 5. The study ran its PCR with 60 Vbeta and 13 Jbeta primers. Only in-frame clones appear in the TCRdb table, and some are missing; sequencing was by immunoSEQ multiplex PCR. Of about 160,000 clones in the sample, over 60% are singletons; the top ten hold 1.5% to 2%. The data stem from a study of cytomegalovirus exposure and HLA in healthy donors. Study observations and caveats: The majority of TCR sequences were rare, yet some public TCRs appeared in many donors. Apparent HLA restriction characterized most CMV-associated TCR beta chains in a later analysis. In a later analysis, a missense DCLRE1C variant was linked to TCR beta V- and J-gene trimming. In a later analysis, at a false discovery rate of 0.05, under 20,000 TCR beta sequences were associated with HLA alleles.

The sequencing sample was made of PBMCs. This clonotype was obtained from a woman aged 18 to 35 in good health and CMV-seronegative. V usage is TRBV19 and J usage is TRBJ1-6, with TRBD1 matching 10 bases. CDR3 in DNA: TGTGCCAGTAGTGTATCGGGACAGGGGAATTCACCCCTCCACTTT. Encoded protein: CASSVSGQGNSPLHF.